This T cell receptor (beta chain) was observed in a study of T cell responses to AZD1222 COVID-19 vaccine (dated by TCRdb to the early 2020s). With regard to the full study: AZD1222 recipients with second doses at about 4 weeks or about 12 weeks were pooled, because spike-specific TCR depth and breadth did not differ between schedules. TCR sequencing covered about 230 trial participants: nearly 210 given two doses of AZD1222 and 26 given two doses of MenACWY control vaccine. Trial participants were enrolled by age into 18-55, 56-69 and 70-plus year subgroups, with 148, 28 and 57 TCR-sequenced participants respectively. General findings and caveats noted by the study authors: Most participants were white British and females outnumbered males, and the authors suggested that clonal diversity may have been underestimated. CD4 TCRs associated with the vaccine covered the entire spike protein, and the dominant responses were in regions 160-218 and 743-854. Conclusions about previously exposed vaccinees were limited because only six AZD1222 recipients were SARS-CoV-2 seropositive at baseline. A significant rise in spike-specific TCR breadth and depth was observed after two AZD1222 doses relative to day 0 and relative to MenACWY recipients. The 56-69-year group was small, and its depth increase did not reach significance, likely because of low power. Reportedly, almost half of the unique spike-specific TCRs recognized epitopes lying outside the regions that are mutated in the B.1.351 and B.1.1.7 variants. Because no samples from the day 14 peak response were available, repertoires could be characterized only after the peak T cell response.

V and J lose 8 bases and 8 bases, and a span of 15 bases separates them. There are 12 amino acids in the CDR3, from cysteine to phenylalanine inclusive. The entry retains the CDR3 DNA only, 36 bases that are in frame from base 1. Via the germline V gene, CDR1 is MNHEY and CDR2 SVGAGI. A single count supports this clone. This clone's antigen is unknown. Qualities for individual bases were not recorded, and no much larger clone is one base off. The CDR3 regions of human TCRbeta chains were analyzed by immunosequencing. Regarding the original processing steps: TCRs in the repertoires were compared against a reference library of SARS-CoV-2-specific TCRs that had been generated with the MIRA antigen-specificity platform. Breadth meant the fraction of unique TCRs that were SARS-CoV-2-associated, whereas depth meant the fraction of total T cells that were SARS-CoV-2-associated. Using the MIRA data, each spike-specific TCR was mapped to the spike region that the TCR reacts to and placed in a CD4 or CD8 class. Log10-transformed breadth and depth values were compared by one-way ANOVA with Sidak's multiple comparisons tests. This is the immuneACCESS table as TCRdb keeps it, with only in-frame sequences that have V and J called. A part of the clones is gone; compared with another copy, unresolved V genes explain less than half, and the rest is unexplained. V, J and clone size are those of that table, while D and trimming were read from the DNA. Across this sample there are around 110,000 clones, with 91% seen only once. 22% of the sample rests with the top ten.

Reading the label with the study, this specimen's time point is: baseline before first vaccination. Vaccinee samples came from UK trials COV001 and COV002, including a single-blind randomized controlled phase 2/3 trial of AZD1222 (ChAdOx1 nCoV-19) in healthy adults. Trial participant PBMC samples were collected at day 0 and day 28 after the second dose for TCRbeta chain sequencing. The chain is assembled from TRBV6-5 and TRBJ1-2, and TRBD1 may be the D gene, going by 6 matching bases. The TCR sequence derives from an adult in good health. The sample in question was peripheral blood, obtained on day 0 of AZD1222 vaccination. The CDR3 region reads CASGGGLYGYTF. The sequenced DNA: TGTGCCAGCGGGGGGGGGCTCTACGGCTACACCTTC.